Each of the 17 T cell receptor beta chains below was sequenced from the same sample in a study of CD8 T cells in Susac syndrome. An amount of RNA that ranged from roughly 0.5 to 1 ug was reverse transcribed with random hexamers. In TCRdb, the immunoSEQ multiplex PCR reads were re-called with MiXCR into one record per CDR3 protein. This sample has about 280,000 distinct CDR3 sequences; roughly 84% occur once, and the top ten carry over 0.095%. Sequences were obtained from CD8+ T cells from PBMCs. These receptors were collected from a human donor with multiple sclerosis.

The CDR3 loop is CASTEGTRLSGANVLTF. The CDR3 region has the DNA TGCGCCAGCACCGAGGGGACTCGCCTATCTGGGGCCAACGTCCTGACTTTC. V usage is TRBV10-2 and J usage is TRBJ2-6; TRBD2 might be the D (6 bases). Looked up from germline, CDR1 is WSHSY and CDR2 is SAAADI. CDR3 length: 17 amino acids. V was cut by 7 bases and J by 1 base, with 17 bases left in between.

The J gene is TRBJ2-7, the V gene TRBV14, with 9 bases matching TRBD2. The ends lost 5 bases at V and 6 bases at J; junction bases unmatched: 5. The CDR3 is 13 residues long. Germline V gene data show CDR1 as SGHDN and CDR2 as FVKESK. The CDR3 DNA is TGTGCCAGCAGCATACTAGCGGGTAGCGAGCAGTACTTC. Translation: CASSILAGSEQYF.

This rearrangement joins TRBV10-3 to TRBJ2-2; 10 bases map to TRBD1. The V gene's germline CDR1 is ENHRY and CDR2 SYGVKD. With 5 bases clipped from V and 4 bases from J, the junction kept 4 bases outside the gene matches. The CDR3 spans 15 residues. CDR3 residues: CAISTGQGGTGELFF. The CDR3 DNA reads as TGTGCCATCAGTACAGGACAGGGGGGCACCGGGGAGCTGTTTTTT.

This rearrangement joins TRBV11-2 to TRBJ2-1; 9 nucleotides line up with TRBD2. The V gene end was trimmed by 11 bases and the J gene end by 0 bases; junction bases not matched to a gene: 11. The germline V gene has CDR1 SGHAT and CDR2 FQNNGV. The CDR3 runs to 16 residues. The CDR3 protein is CAGAATSGYSYNEQFF. The CDR3 region has the DNA TGTGCCGGGGCGGCAACTAGCGGGTACTCCTACAATGAGCAGTTCTTC. The full variable domain, with the rest looked up from reference TRBV11-2 and TRBJ2-1, is EAGVAQSPRYKIIEKRQSVAFWCNPISGHATLYWYQQILGQGPKLLIQFQNNGVVDDSQLPKDRFSAERLKGVDSTLKIQPAKLEDSAVYLCAGAATSGYSYNEQFFGPGTRLTVL.

This chain connects TRBV7-2 to TRBJ2-7, with TRBD1 identical over 8 bases. Trimming cost V 5 bases and J 0 bases; bases outside gene matches: 9. The germline gives CDR1 SGHTA, CDR2 FQGNSA. This CDR3 is built from 16 residues. CDR3 residues: CASSPGGRASSYEQYF. The CDR3 DNA follows: TGTGCCAGCAGCCCAGGGGGCAGGGCATCCTCCTACGAGCAGTACTTC.

This clonotype was observed a few times. The chain links TRBV7-2 to TRBJ2-7, with TRBD2 as a possible D gene (6 bases). The CDR3 is 16 residues long. Germline CDR1 reads SGHTA; CDR2 reads FQGNSA. V was clipped by 3 bases and J by 0 bases, with 15 bases between them. The CDR3 here is CASSFPRDGSSYEQYF. In nucleotides, the CDR3 is TGTGCCAGCAGCTTCCCCCGGGACGGGAGCTCCTACGAGCAGTACTTC.

This clonotype was seen only once. This sequence joins TRBV18 and TRBJ1-3; D is ambiguous. Trimming took off 4 bases at V and 0 bases at J, with 16 bases between the two ends. CDR3 length: 17 amino acids. The germline CDR1 and CDR2 sequences are KGHSH and LQKENI. CDR3 amino acids: CASSHSNPGSSGNTIYF. CDR3 sequence (DNA): TGTGCCAGCTCACACTCTAACCCTGGAAGCTCTGGAAACACCATATATTTT.

V and J are TRBV7-9 and TRBJ2-3; unclear D gene. Germline CDR1 SEHNR, CDR2 FQNEAQ (reference sequence). This CDR3 spans 18 amino acids. Trimming stripped 2 bases from V and 0 bases from J, with 18 bases between. CDR3 DNA: TGTGCCAGCAGCTTATGGAAAGGCCGGGCTCCTAGCACAGATACGCAGTATTTT. Its translation: CASSLWKGRAPSTDTQYF.

The chain recombines TRBV12-3 or TRBV12-4 with TRBJ2-7; 14 bases match TRBD2. Trimming at V came to 5 bases and at J to 12 bases, leaving 6 bases not matched to a gene. This CDR3 contains 13 residues. CDR3 sequence: CASSPGLAGAGYF. The CDR3, as DNA: TGTGCCAGCAGTCCGGGACTAGCGGGGGCGGGGTACTTC.

This clonotype has a handful of counts. The CDR3 nucleotides are TGTGCCAGCAGTTTTCGGGGAAGCTCCTACAATGAGCAGTTCTTC. Its protein is CASSFRGSSYNEQFF. The chain carries TRBV28 and TRBJ2-1, with D possibly being TRBD2 (5 bases). The CDR3 contains 15 residues. The germline gives CDR1 MDHEN, CDR2 SYDVKM. The germline V and J ends were trimmed by 3 bases and 0 bases, with 9 bases remaining between them.

This clonotype was observed a single time. This chain joins TRBV25-1 and TRBJ2-1; D remains ambiguous. The length of the CDR3 is 10 residues. CDR1 MGHDK and CDR2 SYGVNS come from the germline V gene. V dropped 4 bases and J dropped 12 bases, with 7 bases sitting between them. CDR3 loop: CASSGKAQFF. CDR3 in DNA: TGTGCCAGCAGTGGTAAAGCGCAGTTCTTC.

The J gene is TRBJ1-1, the V gene TRBV27; TRBD1 matches 7 bases. CDR1 is MNHEY, CDR2 SMNVEV, per germline (reference sequence). V trimming: 3 bases; J trimming: 7 bases; junction bases outside the gene matches: 2. There are 12 residues in the CDR3. The CDR3 spells CASSFNRGEAFF. CDR3 DNA sequence: TGTGCCAGCAGTTTTAACAGGGGTGAAGCTTTCTTT.

The CDR3: CASSEIAGELFF. CDR3 DNA sequence: TGCGCCAGCAGTGAGATCGCCGGGGAGCTGTTTTTT. The chain recombines TRBV10-1 with TRBJ2-2, with unresolved D. CDR1 and CDR2 from the germline V gene are WNHNN and SYGVQD (reference sequence). Trimming shortened V by 2 bases and J by 6 bases, and 4 bases separated the two germline ends. This CDR3 spans 12 amino acids.

The V gene is TRBV4-3, the J gene TRBJ2-7, with 10 bases aligning to TRBD1. Germline V gene data show CDR1 as LGHNA and CDR2 as YSLEER. The CDR3 consists of 15 residues. The ends lost 3 bases at V and 2 bases at J; junction bases unmatched: 4. CDR3 protein: CASSHGQGGTYEQYF. Written as DNA, the CDR3 is TGCGCCAGCAGCCACGGACAGGGGGGTACCTACGAGCAGTACTTC.

CDR3 sequence reads: CASSTTSFYEQYF. CDR3 sequence (DNA): TGTGCCAGCAGCACGACATCGTTTTACGAGCAGTACTTC. V usage is TRBV7-9 and J usage is TRBJ2-7, with D uncertain. The V gene's germline CDR1 is SEHNR and CDR2 FQNEAQ (reference sequence). Trimming stripped 5 bases from V and 4 bases from J, with 12 bases between. The CDR3 contains 13 residues.

This rearrangement joins TRBV4-1 to TRBJ1-2; weak D call: TRBD1 (5 bases). The CDR3 contains 17 residues. Trimming removed 1 base at V and 4 bases at J, with 19 bases between. The germline gives CDR1 MGHRA, CDR2 YSYEKL. For the CDR3, the DNA is TGCGCCAGCAGCCAAGCGACGAGACAGCCACCTCGCTATGGCTACACCTTC. It yields the protein CASSQATRQPPRYGYTF.

This chain links TRBV20-1 with TRBJ2-1; D is unclear. Per germline, CDR1 DFQATT and CDR2 SNEGSKA (reference sequence). The CDR3 loop spans 12 amino acids. Trimming removed 2 bases at V and 10 bases at J, with 12 bases between. In DNA, the CDR3 is TGCAGTGCTAGACTGCTACTTCGCGAGCAGTTCTTC. It yields the protein CSARLLLREQFF.